This T cell receptor (beta chain) stems from a study of OX40 agonist ivuxolimab in advanced cancers. Concerning the study at large: Ivuxolimab was a fully human IgG2 agonistic monoclonal antibody targeting the costimulatory receptor OX40 (CD134). Intravenous ivuxolimab was administered to patients every 2 weeks at six dose levels: 0.01, 0.1, 0.3, 1.5, 3 and 10 mg/kg. Of the roughly 51 patients in dose escalation, about 20 had hepatocellular carcinoma, approximately 15 had melanoma, 9 had renal cell carcinoma and 9 had head and neck cancer. The dose-escalation cohort was 82.7% male with a mean age of about 60 years, ranging from roughly 23 to 90. Prior anti-PD-1, anti-PD-L1 or anti-CTLA-4 therapy was permitted, and checkpoint inhibitors had been received by roughly 42% of dose-escalation patients. Three dose-escalation patients achieved partial responses, one with hepatocellular carcinoma and two with cutaneous melanoma. Peripheral TCRbeta sequencing aimed to test whether ivuxolimab altered TCR sequence diversity and caused clonal T-cell expansion. The paper covers the monotherapy dose-escalation part of the phase I ivuxolimab trial, which included N ≈ 50 patients.

Patients with a history of autoimmune disease or receiving systemic immunosuppression were excluded from the trial. Peripheral blood for TCR sequencing was collected from all dose cohorts at baseline, on cycle 4 day 1, and on cycle 7 day 1. The samples were drawn from a first-in-human, open-label, multicenter phase I dose-escalation trial of ivuxolimab. The trial enrolled adults with locally advanced or metastatic head and neck squamous cell, hepatocellular, melanoma or renal cell carcinoma. Before TCR sequencing, CD4+ and CD8+ T cells were separately sorted from peripheral blood. About this clone: Its antigen target is currently unknown. Base qualities are not at hand, and no much larger clone is one base apart.

Summary of the overall study and its limitations: After ivuxolimab, CD8+ T cells had more expanded clones than CD4+ T cells on average. At doses of 0.1 to 3.0 mg/kg, clonal expansion of both CD4+ and CD8+ blood T cells was observed from baseline to week 6. In the 0.1-3.0 mg/kg groups, partial responders had among the lowest normalized peripheral clonal expansion, particularly in CD8+ T cells. Which antigens the clonally expanded peripheral T cells were specific for was not determined. Low levels of normalized T-cell clonal expansion were also seen in some nonresponding patients.

Genomic DNA was isolated from the sorted cells so that the TCRbeta CDR3 region could be sequenced. TCRbeta CDR3 regions were sequenced using the immunoSEQ Assay. The table was pulled from immuneACCESS by TCRdb, which kept in-frame rearrangements only. Such tables lose some clones; where checked, under half of the loss comes from unresolved V genes, and the rest has no known cause. This sample holds 70,000 to 75,000 clones; 88% were observed only once. Of the sample, less than 3% falls within the top ten clones. From cysteine to phenylalanine, the CDR3 is 15 amino acids long. Here the CDR3 DNA is all that survives: 45 bases in frame from base 1. The germline V gene (reference sequence) gives CDR1 as LNHNV and CDR2 as YYDKDF. Trimming costs V 2 bases and J 3 bases, and their ends lie 14 bases apart.

This receptor was identified in an adult with an advanced solid tumor such as melanoma, head and neck, liver or kidney cancer. The specimen comprised CD4+ or CD8+ T cells sorted from blood, sampled in a trial of the OX40 agonist ivuxolimab. This sequence uses TRBV15 and TRBJ2-7; TRBD1 is perhaps the D gene, given 5 matching bases. Here is the DNA: TGTGCCACCAGCAGATCTCGGCAGGGTGGCTACGAGCAGTACTTC. Its protein reads: CATSRSRQGGYEQYF. Outside the CDR3, residues come from the reference TRBV15 and TRBJ2-7 proteins, so the full variable domain is: DAMVIQNPRYQVTQFGKPVTLSCSQTLNHNVMYWYQQKSSQAPKLLFHYYDKDFNNEADTPDNFQSRRPNTSFCFLDIRSPGLGDTAMYLCATSRSRQGGYEQYFGPGTRLTVT.